This T cell receptor (beta chain) was observed in a study of blood T cell repertoires in COVID-19. Seattle cases were enrolled at active infection and followed longitudinally. The CDR3 extends over 15 amino acids. Germline V CDR1 and CDR2: SGHVS, FQNEAQ. The V gene lost 1 base and the J gene lost 2 bases, with 11 bases spanning the gap. In the source study's methods: Reference gene primer amplification gave estimated nucleated cell counts. Profiling relied on immunoSEQ multiplex PCR, and the TCRdb table lists in-frame clones only, not all of them. The D gene and trimming were derived from the DNA, and the V and J assignments and clone size from that table. The sample includes over 450,000 clones, 89% of them seen just once.

The sequence came from a man aged 18 to 30 with COVID-19, enrolled during active disease. Sequencing was performed on peripheral blood. The rearrangement links TRBV7-8 to TRBJ1-2; D unresolved. The CDR3 bases are TGTGCCAGCAGCTTAGGCCGGTTTTTGAACTATGGCTACACCTTC. Its protein product is CASSLGRFLNYGYTF.